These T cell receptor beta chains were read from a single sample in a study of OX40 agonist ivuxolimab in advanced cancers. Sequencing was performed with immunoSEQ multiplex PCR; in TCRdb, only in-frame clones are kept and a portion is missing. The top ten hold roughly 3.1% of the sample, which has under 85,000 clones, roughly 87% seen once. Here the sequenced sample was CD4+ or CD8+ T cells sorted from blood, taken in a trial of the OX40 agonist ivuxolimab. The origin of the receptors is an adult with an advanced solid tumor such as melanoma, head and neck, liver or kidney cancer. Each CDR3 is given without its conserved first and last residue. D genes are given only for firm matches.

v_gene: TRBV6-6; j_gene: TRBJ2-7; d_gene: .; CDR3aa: ASSPSAGYEQY
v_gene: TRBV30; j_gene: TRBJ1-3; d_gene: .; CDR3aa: AWRGGGAGNTIY
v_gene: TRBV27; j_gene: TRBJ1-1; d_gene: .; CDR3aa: ASNREGQEAF
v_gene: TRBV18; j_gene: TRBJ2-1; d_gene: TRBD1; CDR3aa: ASSTGLSYNEQF
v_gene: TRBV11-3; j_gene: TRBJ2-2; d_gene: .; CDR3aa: ASSLGSTGQNTGELF
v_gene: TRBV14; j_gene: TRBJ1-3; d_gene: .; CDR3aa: ASSPLQRNTIY
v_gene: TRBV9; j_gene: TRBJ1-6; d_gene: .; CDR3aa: ASSVGITNSPLH
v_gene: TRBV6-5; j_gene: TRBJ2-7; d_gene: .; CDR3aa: ASSYGRPYEQY
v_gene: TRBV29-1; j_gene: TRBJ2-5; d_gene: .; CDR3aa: SVGYTQY
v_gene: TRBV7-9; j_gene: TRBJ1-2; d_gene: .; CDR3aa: ASSLDGYGYT
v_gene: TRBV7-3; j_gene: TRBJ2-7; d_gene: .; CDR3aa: ASSPVGGSHEQY
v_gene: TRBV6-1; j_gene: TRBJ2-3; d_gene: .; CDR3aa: ASSEAGVWTSTDTQY
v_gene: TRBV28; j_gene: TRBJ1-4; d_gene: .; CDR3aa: ASSFWQGGEKLF
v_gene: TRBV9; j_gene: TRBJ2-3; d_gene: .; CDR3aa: ASSVGIEATRSTDTQY
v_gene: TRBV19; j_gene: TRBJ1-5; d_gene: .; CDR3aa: ASSIRPGNQPQH
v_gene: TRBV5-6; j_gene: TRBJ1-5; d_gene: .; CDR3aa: ASSLGWGGGQPQH
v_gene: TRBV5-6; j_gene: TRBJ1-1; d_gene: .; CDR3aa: ASSRPPNGDTEAF
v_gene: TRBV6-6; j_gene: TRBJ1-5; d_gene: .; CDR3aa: ASSYGSNQPQH
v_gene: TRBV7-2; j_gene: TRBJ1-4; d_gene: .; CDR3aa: ASSLVGTTNEKLF
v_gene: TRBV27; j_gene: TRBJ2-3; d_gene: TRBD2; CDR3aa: ASSRMGLAARGSTDTQY
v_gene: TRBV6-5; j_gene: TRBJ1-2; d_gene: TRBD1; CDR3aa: ASSYPGGTGGYT
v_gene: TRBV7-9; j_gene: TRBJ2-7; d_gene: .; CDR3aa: ASSLRSPIEQY
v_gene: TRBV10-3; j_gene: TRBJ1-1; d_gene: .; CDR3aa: AIREGFGAF
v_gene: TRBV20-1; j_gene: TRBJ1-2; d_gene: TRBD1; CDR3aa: SVQGNGYT
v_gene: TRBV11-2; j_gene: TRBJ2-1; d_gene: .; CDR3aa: ASSPYGRNNEQF
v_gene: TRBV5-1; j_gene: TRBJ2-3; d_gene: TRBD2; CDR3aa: ASSLERGTQY
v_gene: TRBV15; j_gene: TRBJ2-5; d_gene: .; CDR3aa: ATSRDRSGYQETQY
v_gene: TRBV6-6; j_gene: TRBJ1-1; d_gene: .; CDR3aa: AGSYGALMAEAF
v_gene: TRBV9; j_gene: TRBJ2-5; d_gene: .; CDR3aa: ASSVGGETQY
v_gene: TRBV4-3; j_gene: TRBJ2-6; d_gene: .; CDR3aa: ASSLFIDIVVGANVLT
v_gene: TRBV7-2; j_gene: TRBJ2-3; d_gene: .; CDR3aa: ASIEGPYRGTDTQY
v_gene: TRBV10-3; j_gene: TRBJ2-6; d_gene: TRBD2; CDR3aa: ATSSGTAIANVLT
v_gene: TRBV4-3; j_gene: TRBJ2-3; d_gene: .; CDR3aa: ASSQEGLFGTDTQY
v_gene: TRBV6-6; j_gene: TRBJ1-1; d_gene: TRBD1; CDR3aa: ASSKKTGGVPEAF
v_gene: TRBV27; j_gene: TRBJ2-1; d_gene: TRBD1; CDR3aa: ASSATGTGSYNEQF
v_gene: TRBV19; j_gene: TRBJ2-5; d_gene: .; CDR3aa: ASSRKFQETQY
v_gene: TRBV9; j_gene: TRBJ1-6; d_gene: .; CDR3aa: ASSVWDGENSPLH
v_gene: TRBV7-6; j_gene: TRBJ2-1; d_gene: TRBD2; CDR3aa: ASSRGLAGYNEQF
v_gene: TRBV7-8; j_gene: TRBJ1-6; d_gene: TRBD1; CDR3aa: ASRQTGSNSPLH
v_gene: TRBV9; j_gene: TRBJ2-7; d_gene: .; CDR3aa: ASSVATEGEQY
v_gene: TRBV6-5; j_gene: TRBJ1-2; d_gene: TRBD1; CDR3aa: ASGTANYGYT
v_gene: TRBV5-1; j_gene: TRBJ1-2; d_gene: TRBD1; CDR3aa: ASSPDKGTGPNYGYT
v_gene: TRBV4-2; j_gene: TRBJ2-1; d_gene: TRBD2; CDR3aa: ASKKEREGWNEQF
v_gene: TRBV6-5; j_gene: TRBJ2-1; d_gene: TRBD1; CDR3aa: ASSQRQGNEQF
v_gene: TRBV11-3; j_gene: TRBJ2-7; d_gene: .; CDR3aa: ASSSQGRYDEQY
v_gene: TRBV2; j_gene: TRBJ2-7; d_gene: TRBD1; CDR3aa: ASTWDRGPYEQY
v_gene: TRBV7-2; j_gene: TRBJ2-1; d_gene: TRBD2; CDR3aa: ASLPGTRIFNEQF
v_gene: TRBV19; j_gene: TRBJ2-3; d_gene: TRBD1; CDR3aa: ASSKGQGATDTQY
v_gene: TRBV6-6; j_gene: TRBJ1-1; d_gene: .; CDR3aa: ASSYTVVAF
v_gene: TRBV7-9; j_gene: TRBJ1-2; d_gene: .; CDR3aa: ASSPWGGGYGYT
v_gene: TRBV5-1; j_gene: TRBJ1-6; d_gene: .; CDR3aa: ASSFYRPGDSPLH
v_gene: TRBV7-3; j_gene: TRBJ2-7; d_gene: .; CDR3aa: ASSPNSGRIYEQY